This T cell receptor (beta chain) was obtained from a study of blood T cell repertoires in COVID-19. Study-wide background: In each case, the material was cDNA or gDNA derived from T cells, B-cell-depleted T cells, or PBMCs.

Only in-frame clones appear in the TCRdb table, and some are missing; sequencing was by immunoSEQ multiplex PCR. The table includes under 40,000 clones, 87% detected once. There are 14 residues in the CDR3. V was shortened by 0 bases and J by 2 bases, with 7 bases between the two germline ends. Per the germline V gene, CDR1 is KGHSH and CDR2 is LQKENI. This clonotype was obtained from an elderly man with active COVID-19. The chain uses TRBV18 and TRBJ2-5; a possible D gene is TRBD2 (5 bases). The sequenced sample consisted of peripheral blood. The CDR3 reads CASSPPSGQETQYF. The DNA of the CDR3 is TGTGCCAGCTCACCACCCTCGGGGCAAGAGACCCAGTACTTC.